This T cell receptor (beta chain) was identified during a study of cytomegalovirus exposure and HLA in healthy donors. This CDR3 is built from 14 residues. The germline V gene encodes CDR1 MNHNS and CDR2 SASEGT. V was clipped by 6 bases and J by 3 bases, with 14 bases between them. Use of 60 Vbeta and 13 Jbeta primers characterized the PCR. TCRdb's table, derived via immunoSEQ multiplex PCR, lists solely in-frame clones and lacks some. The sample contains about 150,000 clones, around 68% of which appear only once. This chain uses TRBV6-1 with TRBJ1-2; D gene ambiguous. The sequence derives from a man aged 25-45 years in good health and CMV-seropositive. Sequenced input: PBMCs. CDR3 DNA: TGTGCCAGCAGCGAAAACCGGGAGCACTATGGCTACACCTTC. It codes for CASSENREHYGYTF.